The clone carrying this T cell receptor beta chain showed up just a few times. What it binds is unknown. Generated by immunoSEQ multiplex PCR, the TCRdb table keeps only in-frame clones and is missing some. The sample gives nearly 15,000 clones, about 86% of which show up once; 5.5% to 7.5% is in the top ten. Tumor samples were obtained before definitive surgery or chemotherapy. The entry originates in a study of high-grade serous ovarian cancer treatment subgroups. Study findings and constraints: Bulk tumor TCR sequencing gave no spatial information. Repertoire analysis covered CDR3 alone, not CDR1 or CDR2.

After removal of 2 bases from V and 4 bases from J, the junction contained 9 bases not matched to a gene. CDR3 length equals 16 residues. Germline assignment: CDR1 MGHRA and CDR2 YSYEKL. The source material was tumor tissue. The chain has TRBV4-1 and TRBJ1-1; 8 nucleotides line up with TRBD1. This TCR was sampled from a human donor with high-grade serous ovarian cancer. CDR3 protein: CASSQKQFDRGTEAFF. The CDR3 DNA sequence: TGCGCCAGCAGCCAAAAACAGTTCGACAGGGGCACTGAAGCTTTCTTT.